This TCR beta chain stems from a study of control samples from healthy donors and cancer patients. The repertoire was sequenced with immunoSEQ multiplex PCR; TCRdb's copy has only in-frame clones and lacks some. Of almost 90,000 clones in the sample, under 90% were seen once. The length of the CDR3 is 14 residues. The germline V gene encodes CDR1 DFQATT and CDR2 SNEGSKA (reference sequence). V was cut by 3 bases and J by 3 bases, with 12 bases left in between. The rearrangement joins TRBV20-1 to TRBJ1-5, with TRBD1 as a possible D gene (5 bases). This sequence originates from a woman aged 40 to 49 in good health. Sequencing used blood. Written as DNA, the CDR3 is TGCAGTGCTAGTTCCAGGGTGCACAATCAGCCCCAGCATTTT. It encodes CSASSRVHNQPQHF.